One and the same sample provided the 15 T cell receptor beta chains below, sequenced in a study of CD8+ T cells in alopecia areata. Extracted RNA was reverse transcribed, and the resulting cDNA served as sequencing template. Produced via immunoSEQ multiplex PCR; TCRdb's table is partial and in-frame only. The sample shows 140,000 to 150,000 clones, 47% of them seen only once. The sequenced sample was CD4+ T cells sorted from blood. These receptors were taken from a human donor with alopecia areata.

V usage is TRBV15 and J usage is TRBJ2-2; D perhaps matches TRBD2 (6 bases). The V gene's germline CDR1 is LNHNV and CDR2 YYDKDF (reference sequence). This CDR3 has 14 amino acids. Between the trimmed V and J ends, which lost 1 base and 4 bases, there was a span of 7 bases. The CDR3 reads CATSRAAGTGELFF. CDR3 DNA: TGTGCCACCAGCAGAGCAGCGGGCACCGGGGAGCTGTTTTTT.

This rearrangement joins TRBV2 to TRBJ2-3; D uncertain. The V and J ends lost 7 bases and 0 bases respectively, with 5 bases between them. This CDR3 has 12 residues. Germline loops: CDR1 SNHLY, CDR2 FYNNEI. The CDR3: CASTTSTDTQYF. Written as DNA, the CDR3 is TGTGCCAGCACAACCAGCACAGATACGCAGTATTTT.

The chain uses TRBV5-1 and TRBJ2-1; D is uncertain. Germline V lookup: CDR1 SGHRS, CDR2 YFSETQ. Trimming shortened V by 5 bases and J by 5 bases, and 11 bases separated the two germline ends. CDR3 length: 13 residues. The CDR3 DNA reads as TGCGCCAGCAGTTCTGTGTACGACAATGAGCAGTTCTTC. Protein sequence: CASSSVYDNEQFF.

The rearrangement joins TRBV19 to TRBJ1-5; a possible D gene is TRBD1 (6 bases). CDR1 and CDR2 (germline): LNHDA, SQIVND (reference sequence). The CDR3 loop spans 14 amino acids. V was cut by 5 bases and J by 9 bases, with 17 bases left in between. The CDR3 reads CASSEATGGPPQHF. CDR3 DNA sequence: TGTGCCAGTAGTGAGGCGACAGGCGGTCCGCCCCAGCATTTT.

The rearrangement links TRBV27 to TRBJ2-7, with D perhaps matching TRBD1 (6 bases). V shed 8 bases and J shed 3 bases, with 20 bases lying between them. Germline values: CDR1 MNHEY, CDR2 SMNVEV (reference sequence). The CDR3 loop spans 15 amino acids. The DNA of the CDR3 is TGTGCCAGCGGCCCTCACTCAGGACAGATCTACGAGCAGTACTTC. Translating gives CASGPHSGQIYEQYF.

The V gene is TRBV2, the J gene TRBJ1-2; the match to TRBD1 covers 9 bases. CDR1 is SNHLY and CDR2 is FYNNEI in the germline V gene. The CDR3 spans 11 residues. Germline trimming cut 8 bases from V and 7 bases from J; bases unmatched to any gene: 2. The CDR3 here is CASGTGFGYTF. DNA of the CDR3: TGTGCCAGCGGGACAGGGTTTGGCTACACCTTC.

This clone has more than one count but fewer than ten. J is TRBJ2-5 and V is TRBV7-8; possibly TRBD1 or TRBD2 for D (5 bases each). Germline CDR1 is SGHVS and CDR2 is FQNEAQ. V dropped 5 bases and J dropped 0 bases, with 10 bases sitting between them. The CDR3 is made up of 14 amino acids. The CDR3 nucleotides are TGTGCCAGCAGCGTCGGGACCGACCAAGAGACCCAGTACTTC. This codes for CASSVGTDQETQYF.

V usage is TRBV7-2 and J usage is TRBJ1-1; 8 bases map to TRBD1. V trimming: 0 bases; J trimming: 4 bases; junction bases outside the gene matches: 13. The CDR3 loop spans 18 amino acids. CDR1 is SGHTA and CDR2 is FQGNSA in the germline V gene. CDR3 coding DNA: TGTGCCAGCAGCTTAGCGCTCAGGGGGCGGGTCTGGGGCACTGAAGCTTTCTTT. Encoded protein: CASSLALRGRVWGTEAFF.

The chain links TRBV30 to TRBJ2-7, with 7 bases matching TRBD2. This CDR3 is 11 amino acids long. The trim removed 0 bases at V and 11 bases at J, leaving 4 bases unmatched. Germline assignment: CDR1 GTSNPN and CDR2 SVGIG (reference sequence). The CDR3 loop reads CAWSVGSGEYF. Written as DNA, the CDR3 is TGTGCCTGGAGTGTCGGGAGCGGGGAGTACTTC.

This clone was found a few times. The gene calls are TRBV4-1 and TRBJ2-1, with 8 bases aligning to TRBD2. CDR1 is MGHRA, CDR2 YSYEKL, per germline. This CDR3 spans 17 amino acids. J lost 8 bases, V lost 0 bases, and 12 bases had no gene match. This chain's CDR3 is CASSQDTRAGVVHEQFF. Here the CDR3 DNA reads TGCGCCAGCAGCCAAGATACTAGAGCGGGAGTTGTTCATGAGCAGTTCTTC.

The chain joins TRBV30 to TRBJ2-3; D unresolved. Germline V lookup: CDR1 GTSNPN, CDR2 SVGIG (reference sequence). The ends were cut back, 3 bases at V and 6 bases at J, with 10 bases in the middle. This CDR3 comprises 12 residues. CDR3 protein: CAWSFSGDTQYF. The CDR3 DNA follows: TGTGCCTGGAGCTTCAGTGGTGATACGCAGTATTTT.

This clone has only a few counts. The chain links TRBV18 to TRBJ2-1; D is undetermined. This CDR3 has 13 residues. The V gene lost 3 bases and the J gene lost 8 bases, with 11 bases spanning the gap. Germline V gene data show CDR1 as KGHSH and CDR2 as LQKENI. CDR3 bases: TGTGCCAGCTCACCGCAAAGTAGGCATGAGCAGTTCTTC. As protein: CASSPQSRHEQFF.

The J gene is TRBJ2-7, the V gene TRBV29-1; 7 bases are a match to TRBD2. The CDR3 length is 14 residues. The trim removed 3 bases at V and 2 bases at J, leaving 7 bases unmatched. Germline V gene data show CDR1 as SQVTM and CDR2 as ANQGSEA. The CDR3 DNA reads as TGCAGCGTTGATCGGCTAGCGGAAACCTACGAGCAGTACTTC. Translating gives CSVDRLAETYEQYF.

The V gene is TRBV4-1, the J gene TRBJ1-5; a weak D match, TRBD1 (5 bases). Germline CDR1 and CDR2: MGHRA and YSYEKL. This CDR3 has 17 residues. Trimming shortened V by 1 base and J by 0 bases, and 13 bases separated the two germline ends. This CDR3 reads CASSQGKGRYSNQPQHF. The CDR3 nucleotides are TGCGCCAGCAGCCAAGGGAAGGGACGGTATAGCAATCAGCCCCAGCATTTT.

This clone was seen only a few times. CDR3: CASSPIYF. CDR3 DNA: TGCGCCAGCAGCCCCATATATTTT. The J gene is TRBJ1-3, the V gene TRBV23-1; D is ambiguous. TRBV23-1 is noted as an ORF with a role that remains uncertain. CDR3 length: 8 amino acids. V lost 6 bases, J lost 11 bases, and 2 bases lay in between.